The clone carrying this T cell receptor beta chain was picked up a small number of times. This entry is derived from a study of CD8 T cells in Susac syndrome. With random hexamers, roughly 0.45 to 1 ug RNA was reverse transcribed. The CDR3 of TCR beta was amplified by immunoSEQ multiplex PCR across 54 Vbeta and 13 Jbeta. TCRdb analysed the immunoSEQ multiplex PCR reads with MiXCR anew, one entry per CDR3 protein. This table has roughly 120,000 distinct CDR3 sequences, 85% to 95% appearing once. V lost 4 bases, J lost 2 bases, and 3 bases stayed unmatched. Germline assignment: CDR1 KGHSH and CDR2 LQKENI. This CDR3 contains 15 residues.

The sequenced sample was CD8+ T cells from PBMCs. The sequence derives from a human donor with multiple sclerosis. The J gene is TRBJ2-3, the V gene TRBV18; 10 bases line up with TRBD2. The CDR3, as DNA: TGTGCCAGCTCACTAGCGGGAGGCCCCACAGATACGCAGTATTTT. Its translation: CASSLAGGPTDTQYF.